The 10 T cell receptor beta chains below come from one sample, sequenced in a study of circulating CD8 cells and anti-PD-1 response in melanoma. The QIAseq Immune Repertoire TCR panel built the libraries from roughly 16 ng of total RNA. TCRdb recomputed calls from the reads with MiXCR, one row per CDR3 protein. The data hold some 610 distinct CDR3 sequences, with 9.3% observed a single time. From live CD3+CD8+TCRalphabeta+ cells, four PD-1 and/or TIGIT subsets were sorted. Sample: CD8+ T cells from PBMCs, taken at baseline or after one month of anti-PD-1 therapy (not recorded which). The receptor source for this set is a human donor with melanoma.

Judged by abundance, this clonotype is large. The junction does not match germline at one end; this may be a read error. As DNA, the CDR3 is TGTGCCAGTAGTATAGATCCGGGGCAGCTCCAGAGCAGGATTTTT. Translated: CASSIDPGQLQSRIF. V usage is TRBV19 and J usage is TRBJ2-2; D may match TRBD1 or TRBD2 (5 bases each). Germline CDR1 LNHDA, CDR2 SQIVND (reference sequence). CDR3 length equals 15 residues.

This clonotype ranks as large (0.1 to 1%). This rearrangement joins TRBV20-1 to TRBJ2-7, with 9 positions matching TRBD1. J was trimmed by 7 bases and V by 5 bases; bases with no gene match: 15. The CDR3 loop spans 15 amino acids. CDR1 is DFQATT, CDR2 SNEGSKA, per germline (reference sequence). The CDR3 nucleotides are TGCAGTGCTCAGGAGGGGACAGGGCGAATCTTAGAGCAGTACTTC. Translated: CSAQEGTGRILEQYF.

By share, this clonotype ranks as large (0.1 to 1%). The chain links TRBV19 to TRBJ1-6; perhaps TRBD1 as D (5 bases). The CDR3 has 16 amino acids. Germline V gene data show CDR1 as LNHDA and CDR2 as SQIVND (reference sequence). The germline V and J ends were trimmed by 5 bases and 6 bases, with 17 bases remaining between them. CDR3 coding DNA: TGTGCCAGTAGTGGCGTGCTGGACAACCGTAATTCACCCCTCCACTTT. It yields the protein CASSGVLDNRNSPLHF.

By share, this clonotype counts as medium-sized (0.01 to 0.1%). The V and J genes are TRBV9 and TRBJ2-3; D may be TRBD1 (5 bases). The V gene lost 3 bases and the J gene lost 3 bases, with 8 bases spanning the gap. This CDR3 contains 13 residues. Germline V gives CDR1 SGDLS, CDR2 YYNGEE. The CDR3 spells CASSAAGTDTQYF. The CDR3 bases are TGTGCCAGCAGCGCGGCAGGGACAGATACGCAGTATTTT.

This clonotype was observed a few times. The rearrangement joins TRBV12-5 to TRBJ2-3; no reliable D call. This CDR3 is 17 amino acids long. Germline CDR1 LGHNT, CDR2 FRNRAP. V lost 2 bases to trimming and J lost 0 bases, with 15 bases between them. CDR3 in DNA: TGTGCTAGTGGTTTGCCCCATTTGACATCTAGCACAGATACGCAGTATTTT. Translating it yields CASGLPHLTSSTDTQYF.

By sample fraction, this clonotype is medium-sized (0.01 to 0.1%). The gene calls are TRBV4-3 and TRBJ1-2, with D unresolved. This CDR3 contains 13 residues. Per germline, CDR1 LGHNA and CDR2 YSLEER. With 1 base removed from V and 4 bases from J, the gap between germline ends came to 7 bases. The CDR3 sequence is CASSQVGIYGYTF. The CDR3 DNA follows: TGCGCCAGCAGCCAAGTAGGGATCTATGGCTACACCTTC.

Notes on this clonotype: No conserved phenylalanine or tryptophan is present at the end of the CDR3, so a read error is the likely explanation. The V and J genes are TRBV4-3 and TRBJ2-5; D is unclear. The CDR3 covers 14 residues. V lost 0 bases and J lost 3, with 8 bases in between. CDR1 is LGHNA and CDR2 is YSLEER in the germline V gene. The CDR3 is CASSQERSEETQYL. CDR3 sequence (DNA): TGCGCCAGCAGCCAAGAGAGGAGTGAAGAGACCCAGTACCTC.

By sample share, this clonotype is medium-sized. For the CDR3, the DNA is TGTGCCAGCAGCCAAGTCGTGGGGACCACTAGCACAGATACGCAGTATTTT. It codes for CASSQVVGTTSTDTQYF. The chain couples TRBV14 to TRBJ2-3, with D tentatively TRBD1 or TRBD2 (5 bases each). This CDR3 comprises 17 residues. Germline V CDR1 and CDR2: SGHDN, FVKESK. Trimming shortened V by 1 base and J by 0 bases, and 14 bases separated the two germline ends.

This clonotype was seen more than once but under ten times. This chain uses TRBV6-4 with TRBJ2-1; D call uncertain. This CDR3 region has 16 residues. CDR1 and CDR2 (germline): MRHNA, SNTAGT. V was cut by 6 bases and J by 2 bases, with 17 bases left in between. CDR3 region: CASSPSNGPPYNEQFF. The CDR3 DNA sequence: TGTGCCAGCAGCCCCTCTAATGGGCCCCCCTACAATGAGCAGTTCTTC.

This clonotype is labeled medium-sized (0.01 to 0.1%). This sequence joins TRBV5-4 and TRBJ2-7; 7 bases map to TRBD1. The V and J ends lost 4 bases and 0 bases, in that order; junction bases with no gene match: 7. CDR1 SGHNT and CDR2 YYREEE come from the germline V gene (reference sequence). This CDR3 has 15 amino acids. CDR3 sequence (DNA): TGTGCCAGCAGCCCCGGACAGGTACACTCCTACGAGCAGTACTTC. Translating it yields CASSPGQVHSYEQYF. Variable domain in full (rest from reference TRBV5-4 and TRBJ2-7): ETGVTQSPTHLIKTRGQQVTLRCSSQSGHNTVSWYQQALGQGPQFIFQYYREEENGRGNFPPRFSGLQFPNYSSELNVNALELDDSALYLCASSPGQVHSYEQYFGPGTRLTVT.